These 19 T cell receptor beta chains were all obtained from the same sample, sequenced in a study of blood T cell repertoires in COVID-19. Method: immunoSEQ multiplex PCR; TCRdb's copy keeps in-frame clones and lacks some. The profile shows fewer than 200,000 clones, over 75% of them singletons. Material for sequencing was PBMCs or T cells enriched from blood (not recorded which). These receptors were taken from a human donor with acute COVID-19. The donor label of this sample is uncertain.

The J gene is TRBJ1-2, the V gene TRBV4-1; TRBD1 agrees at 8 bases. Germline trimming cut 1 base from V and 8 bases from J; bases unmatched to any gene: 6. The germline CDR1 and CDR2 sequences are MGHRA and YSYEKL. This CDR3 is 14 amino acids long. The CDR3: CASSQGFRGRGYTF. Here the CDR3 DNA reads TGCGCCAGCAGCCAAGGGTTCAGGGGGCGCGGCTACACCTTC.

V and J are TRBV5-1 and TRBJ1-1, with D tentatively TRBD1 (5 bases). The germline V gene has CDR1 SGHRS and CDR2 YFSETQ. V lost 6 bases and J lost 6, with 15 bases in between. This CDR3 comprises 13 residues. The chain's CDR3 is CASTNQGGAEAFF. The CDR3 nucleotides read TGCGCCAGCACCAACCAGGGAGGCGCTGAAGCTTTCTTT.

Here the CDR3 DNA reads TGTGCCAGCAGCCAACAGGTTAACTATGGCTACACCTTC. Protein: CASSQQVNYGYTF. V is TRBV3-1 (or the pseudogene TRBV3-2) and J is TRBJ1-2; D ambiguous. CDR1 is LGHDT and CDR2 is YNNKEL in the germline V gene (reference sequence). Deletions cut 2 bases from V and 1 base from J, with 5 bases between. The CDR3 sequence is 13 residues long.

J is TRBJ1-5 and V is TRBV10-3, with a weak D call TRBD1 (6 bases). V dropped 6 bases and J dropped 3 bases, with 12 bases sitting between them. Germline-derived CDR1 and CDR2 are ENHRY and SYGVKD. The CDR3 contains 14 residues. This CDR3 is CAIRAGVDNQPQHF. DNA for the CDR3: TGTGCCATCAGGGCAGGGGTAGACAATCAGCCCCAGCATTTT.

The V and J genes are TRBV25-1 and TRBJ1-1; a possible D gene is TRBD1 (5 bases). Germline loops: CDR1 MGHDK, CDR2 SYGVNS. The CDR3 spans 14 residues. V dropped 0 bases and J dropped 5 bases, with 10 bases sitting between them. The CDR3 here is CASSEYGGGTEAFF. In DNA form, the CDR3 reads TGTGCCAGCAGTGAATATGGGGGGGGGACTGAAGCTTTCTTT.

Only a few counts were recorded for this clone. The J gene is TRBJ2-5, the V gene TRBV7-8, with TRBD2 identical over 8 bases. J gave up 5 bases and V 0 bases, and 5 bases lay outside the gene matches. This CDR3 is 15 amino acids long. Germline-derived CDR1 and CDR2 are SGHVS and FQNEAQ. Written as DNA, the CDR3 is TGTGCCAGCAGCTTAGCACTAGCGGCTGGGGAGACCCAGTACTTC. Residues: CASSLALAAGETQYF.

This chain connects TRBV18 to TRBJ2-5; D ambiguous. The V gene's germline CDR1 is KGHSH and CDR2 LQKENI. Trimming left V 0 bases short and J 1 base short, with 3 bases between. This CDR3 is 13 amino acids long. CDR3 sequence reads: CASSPPSQETQYF. DNA for the CDR3: TGTGCCAGCTCACCACCCAGCCAAGAGACCCAGTACTTC.

This clone was picked up a small number of times. The V gene is TRBV27, the J gene TRBJ2-1, with TRBD2 identical over 11 bases. After removal of 5 bases from V and 6 bases from J, the junction contained 9 bases not matched to a gene. The CDR3 extends over 16 amino acids. Germline CDR1 and CDR2: MNHEY and SMNVEV (reference sequence). The CDR3 region has the DNA TGTGCCAGCAGTACCCCCGGGACTAGCGGTAGCAATGAGCAGTTCTTC. Protein sequence: CASSTPGTSGSNEQFF.

The V gene is TRBV19, the J gene TRBJ1-1; TRBD1 aligns across 7 bases. The junction had 2 bases not matched to a gene; V was cut back by 6 bases and J by 4 bases. This CDR3 has 12 residues. CDR1 and CDR2 (germline): LNHDA, SQIVND (reference sequence). The CDR3 coding sequence is TGTGCCAGTAGGTGGACAGGCACTGAAGCTTTCTTT. This sequence encodes CASRWTGTEAFF.

This chain connects TRBV27 to TRBJ1-2; D remains ambiguous. Germline V gene lookup returns CDR1 MNHEY and CDR2 SMNVEV (reference sequence). The CDR3 is 12 residues long. The ends were cut back, 8 bases at V and 5 bases at J, with 12 bases in the middle. The CDR3 DNA is TGTGCCAGCCATCGGGTCGGATATGGCTACACCTTC. This translates into CASHRVGYGYTF.

This clone was seen more than once but under ten times. The chain employs TRBV7-9 and TRBJ1-4; TRBD1 is a possible D gene (6 bases). This CDR3 spans 13 amino acids. V lost 6 bases, J lost 4 bases, and 9 bases lay in between. The germline gives CDR1 SEHNR, CDR2 FQNEAQ (reference sequence). CDR3 DNA sequence: TGTGCCAGCAGTGGGGACATTAATGAAAAACTGTTTTTT. Residues: CASSGDINEKLFF. The full variable domain, completed using reference TRBV7-9 and TRBJ1-4, is DTGVSQNPRHKITKRGQNVTFRCDPISEHNRLYWYRQTLGQGPEFLTYFQNEAQLEKSRLLSDRFSAERPKGSFSTLEIQRTEQGDSAMYLCASSGDINEKLFFGSGTQLSVL.

The J gene is TRBJ1-1, the V gene TRBV5-8, with D uncertain. CDR1 and CDR2 (germline): SGHTS, YDEGEE. V lost 3 bases and J lost 0, with 6 bases in between. The CDR3 is 13 residues long. The CDR3 DNA reads TGTGCCAGCAGCTCTACAGTGAACACTGAAGCTTTCTTT. Encoded protein: CASSSTVNTEAFF.

This clone has only one observation. The chain is built from TRBV5-1 and TRBJ2-3, with TRBD2 as a possible D gene (5 bases). There are 14 residues in the CDR3. The V end lost 2 bases, the J end lost 2 bases, and 9 bases lay between the germline ends. Germline V gene data show CDR1 as SGHRS and CDR2 as YFSETQ. CDR3 loop: CASSLGLDTDTQYF. CDR3 coding DNA: TGCGCCAGCAGCTTAGGACTCGACACAGATACGCAGTATTTT.

The chain has TRBV18 and TRBJ2-3; D is possibly TRBD1 (6 bases). CDR1 is KGHSH and CDR2 is LQKENI in the germline V gene. V was clipped by 3 bases and J by 12 bases, with 16 bases between them. The length of the CDR3 is 13 residues. CDR3 coding DNA: TGTGCCAGCTCACCCTACAGGGATCAACAACAGTATTTT. Translation: CASSPYRDQQQYF.

V is TRBV19 and J is TRBJ2-7, with a weak D call TRBD2 (5 bases). CDR1 and CDR2 (germline): LNHDA, SQIVND (reference sequence). There are 14 residues in the CDR3. The V gene lost 3 bases and the J gene lost 3 bases, with 12 bases spanning the gap. CDR3 sequence (DNA): TGTGCCAGTAGTATGGCCGGACGGGACTACGAGCAGTACTTC. Amino acids: CASSMAGRDYEQYF. The complete variable domain, with remaining parts taken from reference TRBV19 and TRBJ2-7, reads DGGITQSPKYLFRKEGQNVTLSCEQNLNHDAMYWYRQDPGQGLRLIYYSQIVNDFQKGDIAEGYSVSREKKESFPLTVTSAQKNPTAFYLCASSMAGRDYEQYFGPGTRLTVT.

The chain joins TRBV5-1 to TRBJ2-3; no clear D. Germline V gene sequence: CDR1 SGHRS, CDR2 YFSETQ. Trimming took 2 bases from V and 5 from J, leaving 9 bases between them. The CDR3 spans 13 residues. DNA for the CDR3: TGCGCCAGCAGCTTCAGACTCCAAGATACGCAGTATTTT. It translates to CASSFRLQDTQYF.

The chain uses TRBV23-1 and TRBJ1-4, with 10 bases lining up with TRBD1. TRBV23-1 is an open reading frame, and its role is uncertain. The V and J ends lost 7 bases and 3 bases, in that order; junction bases with no gene match: 11. The CDR3 sequence is 17 residues long. The CDR3 here is CASKPWDRGFANEKLFF. DNA for the CDR3: TGCGCCAGCAAGCCCTGGGACAGGGGCTTTGCTAATGAAAAACTGTTTTTT.

The chain joins TRBV7-9 to TRBJ2-7; 11 nucleotides line up with TRBD2. The CDR3 covers 15 residues. After removal of 4 bases from V and 2 bases from J, the junction contained 4 bases not matched to a gene. The germline gives CDR1 SEHNR, CDR2 FQNEAQ (reference sequence). CDR3 loop: CASSSTSGGAYEQYF. The CDR3 nucleotides read TGTGCCAGCAGCTCCACTAGCGGGGGTGCCTACGAGCAGTACTTC.

The chain employs TRBV6-5 and TRBJ1-6; possibly TRBD1 for D (6 bases). The V end was cut by 4 bases, the J end by 6 bases, with 13 bases between. Germline V gene lookup returns CDR1 MNHEY and CDR2 SVGAGI. The CDR3 contains 15 residues. CDR3 nucleotide sequence: TGTGCCAGCAGTTGGGCCGGACAGTCTAATTCACCCCTCCACTTT. Its protein product is CASSWAGQSNSPLHF.